Reported below is one T cell receptor beta chain. Its specificity is not known. Sequencing was at deep level. Repertoires were generated with immunoSEQ multiplex PCR, while TCRdb's copy carries only in-frame clones and drops some. The data hold about 590,000 clones, with nearly 97% observed a single time. Germline V gene lookup returns CDR1 MDHEN and CDR2 SYDVKM. This CDR3 is built from 17 residues. Trimming took off 3 bases at V and 0 bases at J, with 16 bases between the two ends. This specimen comes from a study of shared clonotypes between healthy human individuals. The wider study: Three plates were used per donor for CD4 naive, three for CD4 memory, two for CD8 naive and one for CD8 memory.

Selected positively for CCR7 and CD45RO-negative, naive CD8 cells excluded terminally differentiated effector memory CD45RA+ cells. Overall study results and limits: Naive CD4 clonotypes overlapped across a handful of donors at roughly 5.1%.

This TCR was sampled from a woman aged 25-40 years in good health. The genes are TRBV28 and TRBJ2-3; no definite D call. Sequenced sample: naive CD8+ T cells sorted from blood. CDR3 sequence: CASSFFMRQTSTDTQYF. CDR3 coding DNA: TGTGCCAGCAGTTTTTTCATGCGTCAGACTAGCACAGATACGCAGTATTTT.